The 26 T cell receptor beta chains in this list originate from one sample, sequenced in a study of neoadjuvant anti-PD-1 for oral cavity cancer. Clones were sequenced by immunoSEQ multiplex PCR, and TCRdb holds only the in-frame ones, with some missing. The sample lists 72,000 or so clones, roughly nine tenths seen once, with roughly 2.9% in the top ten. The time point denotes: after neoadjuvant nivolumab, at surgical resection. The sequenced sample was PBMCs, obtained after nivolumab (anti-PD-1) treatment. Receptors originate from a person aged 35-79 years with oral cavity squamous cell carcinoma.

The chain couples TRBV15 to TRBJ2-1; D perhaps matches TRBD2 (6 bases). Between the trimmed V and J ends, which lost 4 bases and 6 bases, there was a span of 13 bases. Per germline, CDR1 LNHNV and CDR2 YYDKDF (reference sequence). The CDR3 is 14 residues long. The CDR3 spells CATSNAGPANEQFF. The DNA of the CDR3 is TGTGCCACCAGCAACGCGGGGCCGGCCAATGAGCAGTTCTTC.

The CDR3 nucleotides are TGTGCCAGCAGTTTGGGGGTCCGAGCTGAAGCTTTCTTT. This encodes CASSLGVRAEAFF. The rearrangement joins TRBV27 to TRBJ1-1, with D possibly TRBD1 on 5 matching bases. The CDR3 spans 13 residues. Per the germline V gene, CDR1 is MNHEY and CDR2 is SMNVEV (reference sequence). Between the trimmed V and J ends, which lost 3 bases and 6 bases, there was a span of 11 bases.

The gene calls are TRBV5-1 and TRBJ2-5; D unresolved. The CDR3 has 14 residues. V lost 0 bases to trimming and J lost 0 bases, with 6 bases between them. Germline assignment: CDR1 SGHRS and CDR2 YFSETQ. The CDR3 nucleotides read TGCGCCAGCAGCTTGGGGCACAACCAAGAGACCCAGTACTTC. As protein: CASSLGHNQETQYF.

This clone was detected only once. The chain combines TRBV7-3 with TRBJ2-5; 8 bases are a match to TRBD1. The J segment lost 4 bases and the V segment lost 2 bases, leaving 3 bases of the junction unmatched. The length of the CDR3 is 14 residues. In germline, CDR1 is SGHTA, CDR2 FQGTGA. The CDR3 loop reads CASSLGTGRETQYF. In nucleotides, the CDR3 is TGTGCCAGCAGCTTAGGGACAGGTCGAGAGACCCAGTACTTC.

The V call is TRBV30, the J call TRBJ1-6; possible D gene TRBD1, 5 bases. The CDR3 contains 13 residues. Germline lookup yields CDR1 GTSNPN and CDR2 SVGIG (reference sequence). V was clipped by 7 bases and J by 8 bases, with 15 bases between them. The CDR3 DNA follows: TGTGCCTCCTTGCCCCAGGGAGATTCACCCCTCCACTTT. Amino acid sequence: CASLPQGDSPLHF.

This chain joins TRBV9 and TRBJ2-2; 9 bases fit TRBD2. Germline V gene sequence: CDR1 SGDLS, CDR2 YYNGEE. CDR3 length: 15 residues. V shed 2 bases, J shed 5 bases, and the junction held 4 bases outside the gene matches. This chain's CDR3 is CASSVRSGSTGELFF. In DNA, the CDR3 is TGTGCCAGCAGCGTCCGTAGCGGGAGTACCGGGGAGCTGTTTTTT.

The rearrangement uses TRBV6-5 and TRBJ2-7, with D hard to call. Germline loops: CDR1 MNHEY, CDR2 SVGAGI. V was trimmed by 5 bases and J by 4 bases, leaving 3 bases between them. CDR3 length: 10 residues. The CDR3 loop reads CASSVYEQYF. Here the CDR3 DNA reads TGTGCCAGCAGTGTGTACGAGCAGTACTTC.

The CDR3 nucleotides read TGTGCCAGCAGCGCAGGGGGCTGGGGAGAGACCCAGTACTTC. This translates into CASSAGGWGETQYF. This chain connects TRBV9 to TRBJ2-5; 8 nucleotides match TRBD1. Trimming took 3 bases from V and 4 from J; bases not matched to a gene: 5. The germline CDR1 and CDR2 sequences are SGDLS and YYNGEE. This CDR3 spans 14 amino acids.

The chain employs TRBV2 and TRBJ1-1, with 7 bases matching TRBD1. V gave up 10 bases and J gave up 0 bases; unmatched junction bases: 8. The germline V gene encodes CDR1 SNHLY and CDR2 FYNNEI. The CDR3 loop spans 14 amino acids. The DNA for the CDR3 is TGTGCCACCCCGGGACAGTATTTGAACACTGAAGCTTTCTTT. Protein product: CATPGQYLNTEAFF.

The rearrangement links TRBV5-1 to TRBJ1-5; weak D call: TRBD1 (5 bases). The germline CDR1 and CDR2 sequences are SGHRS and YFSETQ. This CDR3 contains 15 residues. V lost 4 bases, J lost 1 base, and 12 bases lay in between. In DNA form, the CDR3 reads TGCGCCAGCAGCCCAGGGAGTGAGAGCAATCAGCCCCAGCATTTT. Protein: CASSPGSESNQPQHF.

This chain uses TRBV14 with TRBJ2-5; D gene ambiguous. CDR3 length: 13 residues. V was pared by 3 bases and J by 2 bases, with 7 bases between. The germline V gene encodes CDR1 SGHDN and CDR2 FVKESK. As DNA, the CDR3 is TGTGCCAGCAGCCAGTTCAATCAAGAGACCCAGTACTTC. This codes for CASSQFNQETQYF. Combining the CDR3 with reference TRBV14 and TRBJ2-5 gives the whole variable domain EAGVTQFPSHSVIEKGQTVTLRCDPISGHDNLYWYRRVMGKEIKFLLHFVKESKQDESGMPNNRFLAERTGGTYSTLKVQPAELEDSGVYFCASSQFNQETQYFGPGTRLLVL.

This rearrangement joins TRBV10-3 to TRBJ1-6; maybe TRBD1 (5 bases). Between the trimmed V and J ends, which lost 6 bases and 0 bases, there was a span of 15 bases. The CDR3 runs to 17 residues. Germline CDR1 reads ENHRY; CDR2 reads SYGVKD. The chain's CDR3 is CAIREDTRSSYNSPLHF. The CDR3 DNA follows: TGTGCCATCAGGGAGGACACCCGGAGCTCCTATAATTCACCCCTCCACTTT.

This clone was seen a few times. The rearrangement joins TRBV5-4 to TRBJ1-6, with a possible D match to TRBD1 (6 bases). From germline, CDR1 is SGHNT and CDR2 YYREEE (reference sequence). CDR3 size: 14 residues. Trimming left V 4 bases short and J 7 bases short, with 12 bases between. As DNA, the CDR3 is TGTGCCAGCAGCCAACAGGGCTCCAATTCACCCCTCCACTTT. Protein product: CASSQQGSNSPLHF.

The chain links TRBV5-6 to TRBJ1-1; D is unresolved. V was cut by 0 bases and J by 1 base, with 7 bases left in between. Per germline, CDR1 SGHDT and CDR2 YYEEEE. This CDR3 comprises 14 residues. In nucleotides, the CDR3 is TGTGCCAGCAGCTTGGCTTCAGGGAACACTGAAGCTTTCTTT. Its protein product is CASSLASGNTEAFF.

CDR3 in amino acids: CASSIYYYTSYEQYF. In DNA, the CDR3 is TGTGCCAGTAGTATTTACTACTACACCTCCTACGAGCAGTACTTC. The chain uses TRBV19 and TRBJ2-7; D gene ambiguous. V lost 3 bases, J lost 0 bases, and 12 bases lay in between. Germline V CDR1 and CDR2: LNHDA, SQIVND (reference sequence). This CDR3 has 15 residues.

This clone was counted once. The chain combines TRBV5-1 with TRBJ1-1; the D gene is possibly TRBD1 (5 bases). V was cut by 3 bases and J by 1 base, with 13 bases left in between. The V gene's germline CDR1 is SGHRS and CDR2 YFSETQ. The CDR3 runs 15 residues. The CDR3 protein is CASSWVGGGNTEAFF. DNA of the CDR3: TGCGCCAGCAGCTGGGTTGGTGGGGGGAACACTGAAGCTTTCTTT.

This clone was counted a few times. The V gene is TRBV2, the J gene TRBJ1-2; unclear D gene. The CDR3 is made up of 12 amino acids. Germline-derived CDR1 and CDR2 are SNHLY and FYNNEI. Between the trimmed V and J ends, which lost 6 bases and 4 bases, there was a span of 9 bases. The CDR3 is CASSKDGYGYTF. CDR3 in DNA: TGTGCCAGCAGCAAGGACGGCTATGGCTACACCTTC.

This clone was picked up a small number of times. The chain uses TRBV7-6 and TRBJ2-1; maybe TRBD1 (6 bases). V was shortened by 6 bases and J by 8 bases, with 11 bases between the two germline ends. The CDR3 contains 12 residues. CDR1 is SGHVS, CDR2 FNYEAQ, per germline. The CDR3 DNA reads TGTGCCAGCAGTAACAGGGACGATGAGCAGTTCTTC. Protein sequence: CASSNRDDEQFF.

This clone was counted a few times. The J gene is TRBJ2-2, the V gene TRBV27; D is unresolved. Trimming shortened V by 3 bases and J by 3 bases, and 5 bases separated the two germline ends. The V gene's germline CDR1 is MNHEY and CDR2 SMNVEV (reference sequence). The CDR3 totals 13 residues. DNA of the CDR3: TGTGCCAGCAGTTTTACGGACACCGGGGAGCTGTTTTTT. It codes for CASSFTDTGELFF.

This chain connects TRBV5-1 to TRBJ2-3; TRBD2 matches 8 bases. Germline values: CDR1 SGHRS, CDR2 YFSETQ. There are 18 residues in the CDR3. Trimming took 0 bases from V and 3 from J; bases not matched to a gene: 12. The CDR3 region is CASSLVGSRAGGTDTQYF. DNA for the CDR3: TGCGCCAGCAGCTTGGTGGGATCTAGGGCGGGGGGAACAGATACGCAGTATTTT.

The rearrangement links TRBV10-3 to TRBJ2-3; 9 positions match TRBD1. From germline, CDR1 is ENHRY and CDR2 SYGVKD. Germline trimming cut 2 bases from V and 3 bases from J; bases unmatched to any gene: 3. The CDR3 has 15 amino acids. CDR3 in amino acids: CAISEAGQGTDTQYF. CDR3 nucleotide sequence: TGTGCCATCAGTGAGGCGGGACAGGGAACAGATACGCAGTATTTT.

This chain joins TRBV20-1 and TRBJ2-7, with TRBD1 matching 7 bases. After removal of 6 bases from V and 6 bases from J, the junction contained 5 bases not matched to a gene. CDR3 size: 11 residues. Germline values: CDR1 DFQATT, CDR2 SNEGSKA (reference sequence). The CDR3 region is CSAPGQVEQYF. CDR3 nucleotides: TGCAGTGCGCCCGGACAGGTCGAGCAGTACTTC.

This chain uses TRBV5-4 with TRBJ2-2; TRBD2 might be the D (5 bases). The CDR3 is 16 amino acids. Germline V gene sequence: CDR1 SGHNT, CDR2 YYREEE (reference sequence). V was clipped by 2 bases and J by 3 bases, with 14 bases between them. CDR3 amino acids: CASSLNWGADTGELFF. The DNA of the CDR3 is TGTGCCAGCAGCTTAAATTGGGGAGCCGACACCGGGGAGCTGTTTTTT.

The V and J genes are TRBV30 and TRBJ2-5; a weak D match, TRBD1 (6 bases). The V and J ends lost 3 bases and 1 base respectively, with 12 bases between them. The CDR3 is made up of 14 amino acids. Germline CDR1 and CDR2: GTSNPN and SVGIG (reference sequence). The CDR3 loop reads CAWSPRDTQETQYF. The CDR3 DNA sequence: TGTGCCTGGAGCCCCCGGGACACCCAAGAGACCCAGTACTTC.

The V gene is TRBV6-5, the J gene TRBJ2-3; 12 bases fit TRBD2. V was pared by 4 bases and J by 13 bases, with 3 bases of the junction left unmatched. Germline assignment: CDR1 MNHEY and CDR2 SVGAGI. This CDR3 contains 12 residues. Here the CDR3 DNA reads TGTGCCAGCAGTTCACTAGCGGGGGGAGAGTATTTT. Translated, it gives CASSSLAGGEYF.

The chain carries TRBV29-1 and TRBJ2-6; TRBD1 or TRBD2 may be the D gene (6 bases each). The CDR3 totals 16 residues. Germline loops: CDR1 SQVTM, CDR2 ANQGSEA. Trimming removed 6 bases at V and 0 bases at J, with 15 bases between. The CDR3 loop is CSVPKGGNSGANVLTF. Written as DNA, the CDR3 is TGCAGCGTCCCGAAGGGGGGAAACTCTGGGGCCAACGTCCTGACTTTC.